A single sample is the source of the 4 T cell receptor beta chains below, sequenced in a study of lymphopenia after photon versus proton radiotherapy. The protocol was immunoSEQ multiplex PCR, while the TCRdb copy is restricted to in-frame clones and leaves out a portion. There are more than 70,000 clones in the sample; 80% to 90% occur only once, and about 1.3% lies in the top ten. The input for sequencing was peripheral blood, taken from a patient treated with proton-based radiotherapy. The receptors shown here come from a man aged 55 to 70 with pancreatic cancer.

This clone was counted once. The chain links TRBV30 to TRBJ1-2, with 8 bases aligning to TRBD1. The J segment lost 2 bases and the V segment lost 7 bases, leaving 3 bases of the junction unmatched. Germline CDR1 is GTSNPN and CDR2 is SVGIG (reference sequence). This CDR3 spans 12 amino acids. In DNA form, the CDR3 reads TGTGCCTACCGGGACAGGAACTATGGCTACACCTTC. Protein sequence: CAYRDRNYGYTF.

The chain is built from TRBV2 and TRBJ2-3, with 9 nucleotides matching TRBD1. V trimming: 6 bases; J trimming: 3 bases; junction bases outside the gene matches: 7. Germline loops: CDR1 SNHLY, CDR2 FYNNEI. The CDR3 is 15 residues long. In DNA, the CDR3 is TGTGCCAGCAGGAGACAGGGGGTCTGGACAGATACGCAGTATTTT. Protein sequence: CASRRQGVWTDTQYF.

The table lists this clone with a count of one. This chain uses TRBV11-2 with TRBJ1-3, with a possible D match to TRBD1 (6 bases). The CDR3 length is 17 residues. CDR1 and CDR2 (germline): SGHAT, FQNNGV. V lost 4 bases and J lost 1, with 17 bases in between. The chain's CDR3 is CASSSPGRGPSGNTIYF. The CDR3 DNA sequence: TGTGCCAGCAGCTCGCCCGGACGGGGGCCATCTGGAAACACCATATATTTT.

This clone came up a few times. The rearrangement links TRBV9 to TRBJ2-7; 10 bases fit TRBD1. V gave up 4 bases and J gave up 4 bases; unmatched junction bases: 8. The CDR3 extends over 15 amino acids. Germline CDR1 SGDLS, CDR2 YYNGEE. The CDR3 loop is CASSPKGQGRYEQYF. DNA of the CDR3: TGTGCCAGCAGCCCCAAGGGACAGGGGCGGTACGAGCAGTACTTC.